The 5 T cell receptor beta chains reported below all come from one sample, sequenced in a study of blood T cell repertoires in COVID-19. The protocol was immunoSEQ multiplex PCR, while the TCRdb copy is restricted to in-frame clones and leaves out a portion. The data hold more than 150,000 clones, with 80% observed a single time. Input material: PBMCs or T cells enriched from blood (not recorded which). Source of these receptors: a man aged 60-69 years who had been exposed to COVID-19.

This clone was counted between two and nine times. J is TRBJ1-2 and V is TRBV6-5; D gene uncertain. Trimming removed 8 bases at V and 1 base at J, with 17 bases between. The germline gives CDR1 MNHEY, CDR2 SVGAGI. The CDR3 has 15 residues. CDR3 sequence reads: CASVSRPPLNYGYTF. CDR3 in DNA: TGTGCCAGCGTAAGCAGGCCGCCCCTTAACTATGGCTACACCTTC.

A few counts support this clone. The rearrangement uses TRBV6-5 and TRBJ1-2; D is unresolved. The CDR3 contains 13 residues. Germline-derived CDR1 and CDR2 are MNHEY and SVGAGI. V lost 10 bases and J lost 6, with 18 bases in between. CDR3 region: CATRRTVPDGYTF. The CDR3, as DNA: TGTGCCACCCGCCGAACAGTCCCAGATGGCTACACCTTC.

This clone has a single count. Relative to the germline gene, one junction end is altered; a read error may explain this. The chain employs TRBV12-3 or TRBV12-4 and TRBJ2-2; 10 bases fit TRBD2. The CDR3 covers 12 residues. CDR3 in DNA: TGTGCCAGCAGACCCGGACTAGCGGAGTGGTGTTTT. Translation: CASRPGLAEWCF.

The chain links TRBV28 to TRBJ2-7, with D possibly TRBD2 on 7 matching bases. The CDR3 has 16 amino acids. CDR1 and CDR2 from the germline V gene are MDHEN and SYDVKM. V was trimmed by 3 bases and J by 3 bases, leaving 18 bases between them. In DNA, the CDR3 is TGTGCCAGCAGTTTTGGGACACGGGAGGCTCTCTACGAGCAGTACTTC. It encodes CASSFGTREALYEQYF.

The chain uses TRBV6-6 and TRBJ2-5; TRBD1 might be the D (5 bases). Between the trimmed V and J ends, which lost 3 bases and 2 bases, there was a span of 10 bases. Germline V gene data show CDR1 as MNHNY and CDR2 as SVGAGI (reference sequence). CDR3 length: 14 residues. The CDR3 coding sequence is TGTGCCAGCAGTTATGGGCACAGGCAAGAGACCCAGTACTTC. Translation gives CASSYGHRQETQYF.